This section outlines one T cell receptor beta chain sequence together with its context. This clone was counted between two and nine times. Its antigen target is currently unknown. Per-base qualities were not stored, and no clone one base away is much larger. This record comes from a study of shared clonotypes between healthy human individuals (TCRdb year 2020). Looking at the study overall: The cohort included a few men and two women between 18 and 49 years of age. For each donor, CD4 naive and CD4 memory were each given three plates, CD8 naive was given two plates, and CD8 memory was given one plate. To estimate repertoire size and how much clonotype sharing occurs between individuals, the study deeply sequenced the blood TCR repertoires of 4 to 6 healthy adults. Different laboratories and diverse techniques were used to prepare libraries and sequence TCR repertoires, to increase sequencing depth and limit assay-specific biases. Each donor's leukapheresis produced roughly between roughly 0.9 and 8.9 billion PBMCs. The paper's findings and limits, for the study overall: About 4.5% of naive CD4, around 4% of naive CD8, 2.3% of memory CD4, and about 0.4% of memory CD8 clonotypes were shared across several donors. Pairwise subsampling indicated that sequencing depth was expected to affect the degree of clonotype sharing among donors. Sampling was restricted to blood, and TCR repertoires in tissues likely differ from the TCR repertoires found in blood. Because the study included only a small number of donors, the genetic and exposure-history diversity represented was limited. Estimated clonotype richness was generally larger for naive than for memory subsets. Compared with non-shared clonotypes, the clonotypes found in all four sorted-subset donors had higher generation probabilities. Incomplete sequencing was indicated by rarefaction of sorted-subset datasets, despite the large sequencing depth.

TCR CDR3 regions were amplified from genomic DNA by multiplex PCR using the deep immunoSEQ assay. For each cell subset, the extracted genomic DNA was distributed evenly across all wells of several immunoSEQ 96-well plates, and each plate served as one replicate. For sorted subsets, around 200 ng genomic DNA, equal to tens of thousands of T cell genomes, was loaded into each replicate PCR. Purified libraries were quantified with a Qubit 3.0 fluorometer, sized on a Bioanalyzer 2100, and re-quantified with the KAPA Library Quantification kit. Every immunoSEQ 96-well plate was sequenced on a separate single-read 150-cycle Illumina NextSeq 550 flow cell. In the source study's methods: Because the immunoSEQ output held only junctional sequences and lacked quality scores, the filtering could not match the filtering applied to full-length reads. To assign V/J genes and CDR3, sequences were annotated against IMGT germline references using PyIR, a Python wrapper for IgBLAST v1.9. Reads were removed for weak V/J assignments (E-value above 1e-6), missing CDR3, stop codons, out-of-frame junctions, or ambiguous translated residues. V3J clonotypes were defined by identical inferred V gene, J gene, and CDR3 amino acid sequence. To compute the percentage overlap between repertoires, the number of shared unique clonotypes was divided by the size of the smaller repertoire. Richness of each repertoire was evaluated using RTK rarefaction, the Chao1 estimator, and Recon v2.1 estimates of unobserved clonotypes. Generation probabilities for all TCRbeta clonotypes obtained by the gDNA method from a handful of donors were computed using OLGA. The immuneACCESS repertoire file appears here via TCRdb, limited to in-frame rearrangements. These files lack a portion of the clones; in checked studies, under half of the deficit traces to unresolved V genes, and the cause of the others is not known. The V and J calls and clone size were taken over from that table, and D and trimming were inferred from the DNA. The table for this sample lists 150,000 to 200,000 clones; around 63% of them were counted only once. The top ten clones comprise about 10% of the sample.

Donors were healthy HIV-negative adults with no recently reported acute infections or vaccinations. Every donor was a Caucasian adult residing in Nashville, Tennessee, USA. CD4+ T cells were enriched by magnetic negative selection, after which naive cells were positively selected on CD45RA and the negative fraction was taken as the memory subset. Blood was collected by leukapheresis, and PBMCs were isolated by Ficoll-Histopaque density gradient centrifugation and then cryopreserved in liquid nitrogen vapor phase. Purity and quantity of every magnetically sorted T cell population were checked by analytical flow cytometry. Genomic DNA was isolated from each sorted fraction and quantified by UV absorbance on a Nanodrop 2000c. Trimming accounts for 1 base at V and 5 bases at J, while the number of junction bases matched to no gene is 8. The CDR3 numbers 15 residues from cysteine through phenylalanine. Only CDR3 DNA remains: 45 bases, in frame from the first base. The germline V gene provides CDR1 SGHVS and CDR2 FNYEAQ.

This receptor was taken from a young man in good health. The chain is assembled from TRBV7-6 and TRBJ2-7, and TRBD2 aligns with 7 junction nucleotides. Sequencing input: memory CD4+ T cells sorted from blood. The cell subset or site label of this sample denotes: CD45RA-negative fraction. CDR3 protein: CASSLGGGRVHEQYF. In nucleotide form, the sequence is TGTGCCAGCAGCTTAGGGGGAGGGAGGGTCCACGAGCAGTACTTC. The full variable domain, completed from the reference TRBV7-6 and TRBJ2-7 proteins outside the CDR3, reads GAGVSQSPRYKVTKRGQDVALRCDPISGHVSLYWYRQALGQGPEFLTYFNYEAQQDKSGLPNDRFSAERPEGSISTLTIQRTEQRDSAMYRCASSLGGGRVHEQYFGPGTRLTVT.